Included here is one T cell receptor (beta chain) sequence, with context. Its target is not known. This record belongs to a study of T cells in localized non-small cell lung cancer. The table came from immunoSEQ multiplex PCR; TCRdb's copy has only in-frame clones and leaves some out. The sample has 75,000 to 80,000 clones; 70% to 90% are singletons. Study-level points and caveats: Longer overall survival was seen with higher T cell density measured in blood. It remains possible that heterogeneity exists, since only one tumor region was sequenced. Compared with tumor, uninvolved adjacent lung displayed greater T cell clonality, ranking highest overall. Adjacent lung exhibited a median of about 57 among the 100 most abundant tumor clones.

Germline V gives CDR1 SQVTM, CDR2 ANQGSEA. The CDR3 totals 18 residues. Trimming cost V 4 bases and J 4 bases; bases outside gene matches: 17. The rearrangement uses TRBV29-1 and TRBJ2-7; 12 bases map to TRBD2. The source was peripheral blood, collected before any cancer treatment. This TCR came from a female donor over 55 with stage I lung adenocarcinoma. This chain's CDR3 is CSVVRVAGALAGGYEQYF. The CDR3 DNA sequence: TGCAGCGTTGTTCGGGTAGCAGGGGCACTAGCGGGAGGTTACGAGCAGTACTTC.